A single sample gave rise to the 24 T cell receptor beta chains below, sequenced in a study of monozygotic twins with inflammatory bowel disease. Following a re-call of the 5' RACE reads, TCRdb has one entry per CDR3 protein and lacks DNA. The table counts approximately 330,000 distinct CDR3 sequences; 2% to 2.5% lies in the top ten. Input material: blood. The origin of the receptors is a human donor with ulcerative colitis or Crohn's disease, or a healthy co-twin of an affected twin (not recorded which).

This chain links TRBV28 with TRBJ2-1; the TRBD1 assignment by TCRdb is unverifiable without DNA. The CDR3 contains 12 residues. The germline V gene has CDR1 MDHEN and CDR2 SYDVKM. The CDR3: CASRGGQTEQFF.

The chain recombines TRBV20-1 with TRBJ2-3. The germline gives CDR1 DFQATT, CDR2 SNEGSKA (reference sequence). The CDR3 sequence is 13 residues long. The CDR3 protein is CSARDGGSDTQYF.

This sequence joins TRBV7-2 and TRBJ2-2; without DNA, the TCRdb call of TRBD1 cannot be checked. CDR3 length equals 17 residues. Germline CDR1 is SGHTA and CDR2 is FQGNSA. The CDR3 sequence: CASSLVSRGVAGGELFF.

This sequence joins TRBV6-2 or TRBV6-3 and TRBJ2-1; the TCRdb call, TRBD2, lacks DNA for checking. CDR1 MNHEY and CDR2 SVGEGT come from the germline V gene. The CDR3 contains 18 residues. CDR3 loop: CASSSSTLAMSSYNEQFF.

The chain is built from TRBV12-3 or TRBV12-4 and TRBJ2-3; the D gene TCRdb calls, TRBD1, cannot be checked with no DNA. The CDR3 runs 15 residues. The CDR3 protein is CASRSRDRGPDTQYF.

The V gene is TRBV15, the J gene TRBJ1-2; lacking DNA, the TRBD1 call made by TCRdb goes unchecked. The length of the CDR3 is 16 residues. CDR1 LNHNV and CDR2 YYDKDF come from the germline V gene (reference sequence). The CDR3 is CATSRDRGPGRYGYTF. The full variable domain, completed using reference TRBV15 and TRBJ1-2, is DAMVIQNPRYQVTQFGKPVTLSCSQTLNHNVMYWYQQKSSQAPKLLFHYYDKDFNNEADTPDNFQSRRPNTSFCFLDIRSPGLGDTAMYLCATSRDRGPGRYGYTFGSGTRLTVV.

CDR3 in amino acids: CATSVPYETGVEGEAFF. This sequence joins TRBV24-1 and TRBJ1-1; there is no DNA to check the TCRdb D call of TRBD1. The CDR3 runs to 17 residues. Germline CDR1 KGHDR, CDR2 SFDVKD.

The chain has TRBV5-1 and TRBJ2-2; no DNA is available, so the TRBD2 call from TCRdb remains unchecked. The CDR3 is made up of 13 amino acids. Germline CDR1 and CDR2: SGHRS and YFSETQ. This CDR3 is CASSFRESGELFF.

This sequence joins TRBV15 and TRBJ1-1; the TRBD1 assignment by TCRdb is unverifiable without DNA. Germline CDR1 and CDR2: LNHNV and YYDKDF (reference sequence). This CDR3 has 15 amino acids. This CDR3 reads CATLSDRERGTEAFF.

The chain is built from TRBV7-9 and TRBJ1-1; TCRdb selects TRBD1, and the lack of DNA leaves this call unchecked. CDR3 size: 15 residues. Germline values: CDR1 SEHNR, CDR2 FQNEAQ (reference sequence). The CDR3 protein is CASRQGMGVGTEAFF. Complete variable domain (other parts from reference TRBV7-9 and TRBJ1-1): DTGVSQNPRHKITKRGQNVTFRCDPISEHNRLYWYRQTLGQGPEFLTYFQNEAQLEKSRLLSDRFSAERPKGSFSTLEIQRTEQGDSAMYLCASRQGMGVGTEAFFGQGTRLTVV.

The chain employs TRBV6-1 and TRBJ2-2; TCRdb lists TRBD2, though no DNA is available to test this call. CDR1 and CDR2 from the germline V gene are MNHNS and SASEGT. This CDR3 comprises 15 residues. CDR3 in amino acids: CASSREGWNTGELFF.

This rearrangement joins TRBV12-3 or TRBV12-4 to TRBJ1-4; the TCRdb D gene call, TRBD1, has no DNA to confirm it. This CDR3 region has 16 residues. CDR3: CASSLSGTVLNEKLFF.

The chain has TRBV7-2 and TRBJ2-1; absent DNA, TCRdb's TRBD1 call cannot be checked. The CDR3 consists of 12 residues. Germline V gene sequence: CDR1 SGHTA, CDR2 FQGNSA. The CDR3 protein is CASSLDGTGRFF.

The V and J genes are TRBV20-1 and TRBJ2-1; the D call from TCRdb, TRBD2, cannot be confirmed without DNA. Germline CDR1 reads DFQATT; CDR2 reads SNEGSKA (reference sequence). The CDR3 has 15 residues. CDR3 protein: CSAYLLAGEANEQFF.

CDR3 residues: CASSFRLAGDFNEQFF. This rearrangement joins TRBV7-9 to TRBJ2-1; lacking DNA, the TRBD2 call made by TCRdb goes unchecked. The CDR3 length is 16 residues. Germline CDR1 reads SEHNR; CDR2 reads FQNEAQ (reference sequence).

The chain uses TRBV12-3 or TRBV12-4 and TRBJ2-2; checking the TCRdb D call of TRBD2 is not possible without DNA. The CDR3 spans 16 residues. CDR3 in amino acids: CASRARTSGNTGELFF.

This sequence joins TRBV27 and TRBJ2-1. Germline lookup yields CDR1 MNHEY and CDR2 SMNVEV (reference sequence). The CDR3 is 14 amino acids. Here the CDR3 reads CASRMRDYYNEQFF.

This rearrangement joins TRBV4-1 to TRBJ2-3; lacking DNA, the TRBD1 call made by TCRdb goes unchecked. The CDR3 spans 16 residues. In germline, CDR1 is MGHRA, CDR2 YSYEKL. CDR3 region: CASSQDRTGSTDTQYF.

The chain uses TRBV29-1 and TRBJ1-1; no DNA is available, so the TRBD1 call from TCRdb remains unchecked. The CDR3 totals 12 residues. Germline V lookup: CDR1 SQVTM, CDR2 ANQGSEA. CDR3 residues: CSPCRMNTEAFF.

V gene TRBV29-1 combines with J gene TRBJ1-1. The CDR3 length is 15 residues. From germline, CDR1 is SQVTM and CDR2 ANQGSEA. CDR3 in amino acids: CSVKSEQIGGTEAFF.

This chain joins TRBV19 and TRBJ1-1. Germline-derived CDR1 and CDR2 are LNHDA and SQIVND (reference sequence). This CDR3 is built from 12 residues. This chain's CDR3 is CASRRIGAEAFF.

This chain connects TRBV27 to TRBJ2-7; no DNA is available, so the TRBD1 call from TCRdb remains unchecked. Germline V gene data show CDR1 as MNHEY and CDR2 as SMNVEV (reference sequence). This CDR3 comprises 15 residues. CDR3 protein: CASSFSVQGAYEQYF.

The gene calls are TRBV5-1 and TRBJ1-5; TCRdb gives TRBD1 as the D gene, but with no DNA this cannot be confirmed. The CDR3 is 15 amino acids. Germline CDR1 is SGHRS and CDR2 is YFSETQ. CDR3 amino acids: CASSLAGRENQPQHF.

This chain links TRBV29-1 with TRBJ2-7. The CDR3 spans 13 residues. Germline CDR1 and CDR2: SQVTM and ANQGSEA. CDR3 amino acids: CSAERGSPYEQYF.